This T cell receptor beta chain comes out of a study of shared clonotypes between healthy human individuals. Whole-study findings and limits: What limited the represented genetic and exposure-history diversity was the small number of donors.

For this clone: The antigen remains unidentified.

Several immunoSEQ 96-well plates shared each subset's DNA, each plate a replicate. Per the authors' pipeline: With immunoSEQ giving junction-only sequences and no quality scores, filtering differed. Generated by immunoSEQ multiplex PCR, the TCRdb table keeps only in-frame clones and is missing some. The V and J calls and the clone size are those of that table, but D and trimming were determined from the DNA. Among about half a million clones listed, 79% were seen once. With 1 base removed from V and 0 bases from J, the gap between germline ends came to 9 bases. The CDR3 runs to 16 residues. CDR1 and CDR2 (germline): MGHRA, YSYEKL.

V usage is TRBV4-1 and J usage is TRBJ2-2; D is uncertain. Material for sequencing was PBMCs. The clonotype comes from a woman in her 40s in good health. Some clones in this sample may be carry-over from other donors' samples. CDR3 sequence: CASSQVASPNTGELFF. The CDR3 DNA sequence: TGCGCCAGCAGCCAAGTGGCGTCCCCGAACACCGGGGAGCTGTTTTTT.